The 4 T cell receptor beta chains listed next were all sequenced from one sample in a study of vaccination effects on CD4 cells after COVID-19. Antigens for these TCRs are unknown. Sequencing in the ViraFEST assay came after antigen-specific CD4+ T cells had been expanded with viral peptide pools, which were used to stimulate PBMC. When around 10 days of culture had elapsed, CD4+ T cells were isolated. Nucleocapsid antibody tests were negative, and the vaccine recipients had no prior SARS-CoV-2 infection. Sequencing was performed with immunoSEQ multiplex PCR; in TCRdb, only in-frame clones are kept and a portion is missing. The sample yields about 73,000 clones, over 70% seen once. The sequencing used CD4+ T cells from PBMCs cultured with SARS-CoV-2 spike peptides, collected before COVID-19 vaccination. All receptors derive from a human donor who received a COVID-19 vaccine.

The chain links TRBV6-5 to TRBJ1-6; D unresolved. The CDR3 consists of 14 residues. Germline loops: CDR1 MNHEY, CDR2 SVGAGI. Trimming left V 4 bases short and J 6 bases short, with 10 bases between. This CDR3 reads CASSSRASNSPLHF. The CDR3 bases are TGTGCCAGCAGTTCCCGGGCCTCTAATTCACCCCTCCACTTT.

On this clone: The junction shows a germline mismatch at one end, possibly a read error. The V gene is TRBV7-6, the J gene TRBJ1-6, with TRBD1 identical over 11 bases. The CDR3 sequence is 14 residues long. CDR1 and CDR2 (germline): SGHVS, FNYEAQ. The CDR3 is CASSPGTGGSPLYF. Here the CDR3 DNA reads TGTGCCAGCAGCCCCGGGACAGGGGGTTCACCCCTCTACTTT.

J is TRBJ2-1 and V is TRBV24-1, with a weak D call TRBD2 (5 bases). Germline CDR1 and CDR2: KGHDR and SFDVKD. The V gene lost 4 bases and the J gene lost 6 bases, with 24 bases spanning the gap. The CDR3 has 18 amino acids. CDR3 DNA sequence: TGTGCCACCAGTGACCCGGACTTGGGAAGTACCTCCCTCAATGAGCAGTTCTTC. This encodes CATSDPDLGSTSLNEQFF.

The V gene is TRBV4-1, the J gene TRBJ2-2, with D perhaps being TRBD1 or TRBD2 (6 bases each). Germline V gene data show CDR1 as MGHRA and CDR2 as YSYEKL. CDR3 length: 19 residues. Trimming took off 1 base at V and 3 bases at J, with 21 bases between the two ends. The CDR3 region is CASSQVGGRVLGDTGELFF. The DNA for the CDR3 is TGCGCCAGCAGCCAAGTAGGGGGGCGGGTGTTGGGAGACACCGGGGAGCTGTTTTTT.